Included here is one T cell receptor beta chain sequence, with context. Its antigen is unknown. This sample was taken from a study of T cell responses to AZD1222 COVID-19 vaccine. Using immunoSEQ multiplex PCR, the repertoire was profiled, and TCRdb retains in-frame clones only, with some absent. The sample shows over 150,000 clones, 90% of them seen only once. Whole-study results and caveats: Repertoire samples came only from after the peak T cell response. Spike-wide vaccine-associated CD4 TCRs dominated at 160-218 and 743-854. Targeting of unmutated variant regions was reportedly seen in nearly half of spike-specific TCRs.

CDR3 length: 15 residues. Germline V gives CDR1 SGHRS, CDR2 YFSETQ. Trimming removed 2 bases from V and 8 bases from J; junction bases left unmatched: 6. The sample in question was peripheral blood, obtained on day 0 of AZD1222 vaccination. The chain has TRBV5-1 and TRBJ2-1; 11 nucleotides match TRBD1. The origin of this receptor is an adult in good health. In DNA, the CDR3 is TGCGCCAGCAGCTTCCGGGACAGGGGGATGTATGAGCAGTTCTTC. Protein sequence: CASSFRDRGMYEQFF.